These T cell receptor beta chains were read from a single sample in a study of T cells in Graves' hyperthyroidism and ophthalmopathy. A single record per CDR3 protein comes from TCRdb applying MiXCR to the multiplex PCR reads. The sample lists 500,000 to 800,000 distinct CDR3 sequences; more than 14% were seen once. The source material was blood. The receptors were gathered from a woman aged 50 to 60 with Graves' ophthalmopathy. CDR3s include the opening cysteine and the closing phenylalanine or tryptophan. The D gene is left open where the match is weak. Clone size, where shown, is once, few, many, or a class for clones that have expanded.

D gene: NA
V gene: TRBV29-1
clone size: NA
J gene: TRBJ2-3
CDR3 DNA: TGCAGCGTTGATTTTAGTGATACGCAGTATTTT
CDR3 protein: CSVDFSDTQYF

D gene: TRBD1
V gene: TRBV10-3
clone size: many
J gene: TRBJ2-7
CDR3 DNA: TGTGCCATCAGTGAACAGGGGGTCGAGCAGTACTTC
CDR3 protein: CAISEQGVEQYF

D gene: NA
V gene: TRBV6-2/TRBV6-3
clone size: NA
J gene: TRBJ2-5
CDR3 DNA: TGTGCCAGCAGTTACTCGATCCAGGGTTGGAGAGAGACCCAGTACTTC
CDR3 protein: CASSYSIQGWRETQYF

D gene: TRBD1
V gene: TRBV5-1
clone size: many
J gene: TRBJ1-2
CDR3 DNA: TGCGCCAGCAGCTCCCCCGGGACAGGGTATGGCTACACCTTC
CDR3 protein: CASSSPGTGYGYTF

D gene: NA
V gene: TRBV18
clone size: few
J gene: TRBJ2-7
CDR3 DNA: TGTGCCAGCTCACTAATTAGGAGAGGGGGAGACCACGAGCAGTACTTC
CDR3 protein: CASSLIRRGGDHEQYF

D gene: NA
V gene: TRBV6-2/TRBV6-3
clone size: many
J gene: TRBJ1-2
CDR3 DNA: TGTGCCAGCAGTAAGACAGCCAACTATGGCTACACCTTC
CDR3 protein: CASSKTANYGYTF

D gene: NA
V gene: TRBV28
clone size: many
J gene: TRBJ2-3
CDR3 DNA: TGTGCCAGCAGTTTCGGAGGGGATAGCACAGATACGCAGTATTTT
CDR3 protein: CASSFGGDSTDTQYF

D gene: NA
V gene: TRBV24-1
clone size: many
J gene: TRBJ2-5
CDR3 DNA: TGTGCCACCAGTGATTTTCCCGCAGGGGAGCAAGAGACCCAGTACTTC
CDR3 protein: CATSDFPAGEQETQYF

D gene: TRBD2
V gene: TRBV25-1
clone size: NA
J gene: TRBJ2-3
CDR3 DNA: TGTGCCAGCAGTGATTATGCAGCGGGGGATACGCAGTATTTT
CDR3 protein: CASSDYAAGDTQYF

D gene: NA
V gene: TRBV4-2
clone size: NA
J gene: TRBJ2-3
CDR3 DNA: TGTGCCAGCAGCCAAGACCTTTTCGGACCAGGCACAGATACGCAGTATTTT
CDR3 protein: CASSQDLFGPGTDTQYF

D gene: NA
V gene: TRBV19
clone size: few
J gene: TRBJ2-7
CDR3 DNA: TGTGCCAGTAGTGGTCAGGGAAATTACGAGCAGTACTTC
CDR3 protein: CASSGQGNYEQYF

D gene: NA
V gene: TRBV28
clone size: many
J gene: TRBJ1-5
CDR3 DNA: TGTGCCAGCAGTTTAATTAGAAATCAGCCCCAGCATTTT
CDR3 protein: CASSLIRNQPQHF

D gene: NA
V gene: TRBV28
clone size: many
J gene: TRBJ2-6
CDR3 DNA: TGTGCCAGCAGTTCCCCCCGATCTGGGGCCAACGTCCTGACTTTC
CDR3 protein: CASSSPRSGANVLTF

D gene: TRBD1
V gene: TRBV6-5
clone size: NA
J gene: TRBJ2-3
CDR3 DNA: TGTGCCAGCAGTTACCAGACAGGGGAACTAGATACGCAGTATTTT
CDR3 protein: CASSYQTGELDTQYF

D gene: NA
V gene: TRBV30
clone size: many
J gene: TRBJ2-5
CDR3 DNA: TGTGCCTGGAGTGTGGCCGAGACCCAGTACTTC
CDR3 protein: CAWSVAETQYF